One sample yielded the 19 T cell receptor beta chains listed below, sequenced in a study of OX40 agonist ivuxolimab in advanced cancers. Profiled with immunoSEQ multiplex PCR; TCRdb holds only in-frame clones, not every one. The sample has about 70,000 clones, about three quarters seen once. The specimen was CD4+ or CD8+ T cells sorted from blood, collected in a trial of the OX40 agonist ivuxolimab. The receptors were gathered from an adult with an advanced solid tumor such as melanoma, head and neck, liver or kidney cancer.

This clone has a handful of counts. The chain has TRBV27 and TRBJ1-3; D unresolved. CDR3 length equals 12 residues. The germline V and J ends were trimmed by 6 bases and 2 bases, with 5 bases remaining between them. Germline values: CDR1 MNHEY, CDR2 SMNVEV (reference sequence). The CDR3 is CASRKAGNTIYF. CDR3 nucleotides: TGTGCCAGCAGGAAGGCTGGAAACACCATATATTTT.

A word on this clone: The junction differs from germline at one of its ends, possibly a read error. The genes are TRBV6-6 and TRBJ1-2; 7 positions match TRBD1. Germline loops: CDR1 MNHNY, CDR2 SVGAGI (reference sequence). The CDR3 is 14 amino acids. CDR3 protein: CASSRGPGQHGYTF. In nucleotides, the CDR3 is TGTGCCAGCAGTAGAGGGCCGGGACAGCATGGGTACACCTTC.

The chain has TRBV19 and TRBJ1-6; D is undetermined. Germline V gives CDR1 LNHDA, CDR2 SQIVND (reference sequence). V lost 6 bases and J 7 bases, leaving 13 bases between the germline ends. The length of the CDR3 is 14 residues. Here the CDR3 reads CASREHQENSPLHF. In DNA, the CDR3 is TGTGCCAGTAGGGAACATCAGGAGAATTCACCCCTCCACTTT.

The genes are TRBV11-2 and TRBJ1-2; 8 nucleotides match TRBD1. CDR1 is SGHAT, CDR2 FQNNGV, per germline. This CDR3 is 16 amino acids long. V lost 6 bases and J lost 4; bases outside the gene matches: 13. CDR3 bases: TGTGCCAGCAGTTTAATGACAGGGGACAATCTCTATGGCTACACCTTC. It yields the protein CASSLMTGDNLYGYTF.

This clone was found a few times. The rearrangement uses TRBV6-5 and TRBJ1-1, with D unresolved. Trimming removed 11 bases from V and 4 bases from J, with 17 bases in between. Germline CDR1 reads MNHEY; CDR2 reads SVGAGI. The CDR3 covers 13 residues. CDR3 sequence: CAVGAPEITEAFF. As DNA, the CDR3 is TGTGCCGTGGGAGCCCCCGAGATCACTGAAGCTTTCTTT.

The CDR3 reads CASSVDGGSGETQYF. In DNA, the CDR3 is TGTGCCAGCAGCGTAGATGGGGGTTCTGGAGAGACCCAGTACTTC. The chain is built from TRBV9 and TRBJ2-5; D possibly uses TRBD1 or TRBD2 (5 bases each). The V and J ends lost 0 bases and 4 bases respectively, with 13 bases between them. In germline, CDR1 is SGDLS, CDR2 YYNGEE. The CDR3 extends over 15 amino acids.

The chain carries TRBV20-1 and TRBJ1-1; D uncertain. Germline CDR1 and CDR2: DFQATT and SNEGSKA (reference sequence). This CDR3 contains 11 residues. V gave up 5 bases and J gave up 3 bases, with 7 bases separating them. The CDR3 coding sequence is TGCAGTGCTGGGGAGTACACTGAAGCTTTCTTT. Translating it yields CSAGEYTEAFF.

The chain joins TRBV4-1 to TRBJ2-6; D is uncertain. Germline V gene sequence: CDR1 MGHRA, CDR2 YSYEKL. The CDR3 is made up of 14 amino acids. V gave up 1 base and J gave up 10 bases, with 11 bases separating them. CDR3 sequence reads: CASSQVLRSNVLTF. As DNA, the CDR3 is TGCGCCAGCAGCCAAGTTTTAAGGTCAAACGTCCTGACTTTC.

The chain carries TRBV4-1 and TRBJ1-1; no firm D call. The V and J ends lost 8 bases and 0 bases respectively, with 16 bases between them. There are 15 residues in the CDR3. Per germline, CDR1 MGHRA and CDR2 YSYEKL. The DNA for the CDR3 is TGCGCCAGCTCGGTGCTCCTGGGAATGAACACTGAAGCTTTCTTT. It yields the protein CASSVLLGMNTEAFF.

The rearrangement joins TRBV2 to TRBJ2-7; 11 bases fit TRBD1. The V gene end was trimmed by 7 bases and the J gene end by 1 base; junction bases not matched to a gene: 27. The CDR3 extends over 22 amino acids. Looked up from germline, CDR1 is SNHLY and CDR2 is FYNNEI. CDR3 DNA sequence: TGTGCCAGCAAGGGGAAGGGACAGGGGGAAACCCGAATTACGAAGATATCCTACGAGCAGTACTTC. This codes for CASKGKGQGETRITKISYEQYF.

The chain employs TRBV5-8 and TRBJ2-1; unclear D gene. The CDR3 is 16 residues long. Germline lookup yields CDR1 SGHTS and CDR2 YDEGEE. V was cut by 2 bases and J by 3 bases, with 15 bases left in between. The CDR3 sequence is CASSLQSQLGYNEQFF. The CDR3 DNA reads TGTGCCAGCAGCTTACAGTCCCAGTTGGGCTACAATGAGCAGTTCTTC.

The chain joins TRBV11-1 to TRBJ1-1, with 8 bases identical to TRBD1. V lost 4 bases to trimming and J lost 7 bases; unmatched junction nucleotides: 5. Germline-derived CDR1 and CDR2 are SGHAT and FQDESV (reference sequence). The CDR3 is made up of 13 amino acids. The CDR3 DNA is TGTGCCAGCAGCTCTCTCACAGGGGGTGAAGCTTTCTTT. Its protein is CASSSLTGGEAFF.

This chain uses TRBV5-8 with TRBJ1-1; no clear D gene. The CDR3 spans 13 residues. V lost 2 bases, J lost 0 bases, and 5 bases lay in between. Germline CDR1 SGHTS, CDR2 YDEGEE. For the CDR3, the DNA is TGTGCCAGCAGCTTTCGCCTGAACACTGAAGCTTTCTTT. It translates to CASSFRLNTEAFF.

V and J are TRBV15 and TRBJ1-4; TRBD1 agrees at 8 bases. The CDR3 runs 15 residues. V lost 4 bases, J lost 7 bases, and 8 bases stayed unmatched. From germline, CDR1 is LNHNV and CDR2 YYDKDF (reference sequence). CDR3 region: CATSIDDRGGEKLFF. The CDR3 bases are TGTGCCACCAGCATTGATGACAGGGGAGGTGAAAAACTGTTTTTT.

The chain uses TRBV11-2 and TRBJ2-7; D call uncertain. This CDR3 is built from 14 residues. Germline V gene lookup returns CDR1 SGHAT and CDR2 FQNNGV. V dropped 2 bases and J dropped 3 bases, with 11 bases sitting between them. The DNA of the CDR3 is TGTGCCAGCAGCTTAAGTTATGGGGACTACGAGCAGTACTTC. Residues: CASSLSYGDYEQYF.

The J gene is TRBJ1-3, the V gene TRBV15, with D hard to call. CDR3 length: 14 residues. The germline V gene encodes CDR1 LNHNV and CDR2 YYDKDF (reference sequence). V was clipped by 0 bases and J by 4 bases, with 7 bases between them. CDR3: CATSRDQQGNTIYF. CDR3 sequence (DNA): TGTGCCACCAGCAGAGATCAACAGGGAAACACCATATATTTT.

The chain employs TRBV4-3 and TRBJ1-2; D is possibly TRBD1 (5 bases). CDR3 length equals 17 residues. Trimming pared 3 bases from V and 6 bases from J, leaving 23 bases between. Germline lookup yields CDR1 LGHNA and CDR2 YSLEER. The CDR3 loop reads CASSHTPLTARFDGYTF. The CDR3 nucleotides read TGCGCCAGCAGCCACACTCCTCTGACAGCAAGGTTTGATGGCTACACCTTC.

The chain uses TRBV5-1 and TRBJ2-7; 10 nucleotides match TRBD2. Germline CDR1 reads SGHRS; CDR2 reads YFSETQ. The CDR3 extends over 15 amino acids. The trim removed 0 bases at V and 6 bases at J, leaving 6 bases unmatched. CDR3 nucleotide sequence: TGCGCCAGCAGCTTGGTGTCTAGCGGGGGAATCGAGCAGTACTTC. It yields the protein CASSLVSSGGIEQYF.

CDR3 DNA sequence: TGTGCCATCAGAAGGGACAGGTCCGCCTACGAGCAGTACTTC. It yields the protein CAIRRDRSAYEQYF. V and J are TRBV10-3 and TRBJ2-7, with TRBD1 matching 8 bases. The germline CDR1 and CDR2 sequences are ENHRY and SYGVKD. J gave up 2 bases and V 6 bases, and 6 bases lay outside the gene matches. This CDR3 region has 14 residues.